This T cell receptor beta chain is from a study of cytomegalovirus exposure and HLA in healthy donors. About this clone: Sequence at one end of the junction differs from germline and may be a read error.

Germline V gives CDR1 SGDLS, CDR2 YYNGEE. This CDR3 is built from 16 residues. The PCR made use of 60 Vbeta and 13 Jbeta primers. The table came from immunoSEQ multiplex PCR; TCRdb's copy has only in-frame clones and leaves some out. The sample includes under 200,000 clones, around 68% of them seen just once. This chain joins TRBV9 and TRBJ1-2; D might be TRBD1 (6 bases). The receptor's source is a woman between 40 and 50 years old in good health and CMV-seropositive. The sequenced material came from PBMCs. The CDR3 DNA follows: TGTGCCAGCAGCGTAGCTTTTGGGGGCGCGGGCTATGGCTACCCCTTC. Translating gives CASSVAFGGAGYGYPF. Full variable domain (remainder filled in from reference TRBV9 and TRBJ1-2): DSGVTQTPKHLITATGQRVTLRCSPRSGDLSVYWYQQSLDQGLQFLIQYYNGEERAKGNILERFSAQQFPDLHSELNLSSLELGDSALYFCASSVAFGGAGYGYPFGSGTRLTVV.